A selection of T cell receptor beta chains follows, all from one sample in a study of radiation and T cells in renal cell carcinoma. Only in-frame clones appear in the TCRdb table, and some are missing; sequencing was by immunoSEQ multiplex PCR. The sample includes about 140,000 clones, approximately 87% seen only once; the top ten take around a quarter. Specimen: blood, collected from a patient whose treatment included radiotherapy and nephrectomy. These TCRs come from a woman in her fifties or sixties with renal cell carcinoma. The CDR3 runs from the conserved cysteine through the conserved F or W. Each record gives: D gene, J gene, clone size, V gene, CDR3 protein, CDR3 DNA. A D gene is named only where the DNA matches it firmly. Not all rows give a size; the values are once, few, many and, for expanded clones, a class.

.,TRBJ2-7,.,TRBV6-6,CASSRTRHSSYEQYF,TGTGCCAGCAGCCGAACGAGACATAGCTCCTACGAGCAGTACTTC
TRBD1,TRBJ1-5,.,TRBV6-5,CASSLTGGNQPQHF,TGTGCCAGCAGCCTGACAGGGGGGAATCAGCCCCAGCATTTT
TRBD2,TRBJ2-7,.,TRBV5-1,CASTSSGGVSSYEQYF,TGCGCCAGCACGTCTAGCGGGGGGGTGAGCTCCTACGAGCAGTACTTC
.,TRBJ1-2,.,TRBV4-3,CASSQELNEGTYGYTF,TGCGCCAGCAGCCAAGAACTCAACGAGGGGACCTATGGCTACACCTTC
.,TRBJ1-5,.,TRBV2,CASNSEGSNQPQHF,TGTGCCAGCAATTCCGAGGGAAGCAATCAGCCCCAGCATTTT
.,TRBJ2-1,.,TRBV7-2,CASSGTLGNEQFF,TGTGCCAGCAGCGGGACGTTAGGCAATGAGCAGTTCTTC
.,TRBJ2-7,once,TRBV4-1,CASSQGLALYEQYF,TGCGCCAGCAGCCAAGGTCTAGCGCTCTACGAGCAGTACTTC
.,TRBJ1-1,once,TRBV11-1,CASSFPGRKNTEAFF,TGTGCCAGCAGTTTCCCGGGACGGAAGAACACTGAAGCTTTCTTT
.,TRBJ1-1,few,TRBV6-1,CASSDLGAGLAEAFF,TGTGCCAGCAGTGATCTTGGGGCGGGGTTGGCTGAAGCTTTCTTT
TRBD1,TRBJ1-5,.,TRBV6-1,CASSAPGTGDATSNQPQHF,TGTGCCAGCAGTGCTCCCGGGACAGGGGACGCTACTAGCAATCAGCCCCAGCATTTT
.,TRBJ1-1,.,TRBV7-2,CASSSGPSNTEAFF,TGTGCCAGCAGCTCGGGACCGTCGAACACTGAAGCTTTCTTT
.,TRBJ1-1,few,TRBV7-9,CASSLLETEAFF,TGTGCCAGCAGCTTACTCGAGACTGAAGCTTTCTTT
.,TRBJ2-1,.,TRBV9,CASSAQGDSSYNEQFF,TGTGCCAGCAGCGCACAGGGTGATAGCTCCTACAATGAGCAGTTCTTC
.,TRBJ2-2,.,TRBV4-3,CASSGELFF,TGCGCCAGCAGCGGGGAGCTGTTTTTT
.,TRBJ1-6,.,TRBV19,CASSIGLVGSPLHF,TGTGCCAGTAGTATAGGGCTGGTCGGATCACCCCTCCACTTT
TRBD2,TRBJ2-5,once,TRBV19,CAAGGETQYF,TGTGCCGCGGGAGGGGAGACCCAGTACTTC
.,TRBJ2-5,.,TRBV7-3,CASSSGAGEETQYF,TGTGCCAGCAGCTCGGGGGCGGGAGAGGAGACCCAGTACTTC
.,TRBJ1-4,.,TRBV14,CASSQGKDEKLFF,TGTGCCAGCAGCCAAGGAAAGGATGAAAAACTGTTTTTT
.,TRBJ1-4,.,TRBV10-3,CAIAKSHNEKLFF,TGTGCCATCGCGAAGAGCCATAATGAAAAACTGTTTTTT
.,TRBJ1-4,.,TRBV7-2,CASSRGSTNEKLFF,TGTGCCAGCAGCCGGGGCTCAACTAATGAAAAACTGTTTTTT
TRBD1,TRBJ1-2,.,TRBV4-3,CASSQDRLGTGTYGYTF,TGCGCCAGCAGCCAAGATCGGCTCGGGACAGGGACCTATGGCTACACCTTC
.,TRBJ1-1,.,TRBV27,CASSLKTESTEAFF,TGTGCCAGCAGTTTAAAGACAGAGAGCACTGAAGCTTTCTTT
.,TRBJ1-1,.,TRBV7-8,CASSRDGNTEAFF,TGTGCCAGCAGCCGCGACGGGAACACTGAAGCTTTCTTT
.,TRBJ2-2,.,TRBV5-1,CASSFFPGMDTGELFF,TGCGCCAGCAGCTTTTTTCCGGGTATGGACACCGGGGAGCTGTTTTTT
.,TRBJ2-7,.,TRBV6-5,CASSYRGGDSYEQYF,TGTGCCAGCAGTTACCGAGGCGGGGATTCCTACGAGCAGTACTTC
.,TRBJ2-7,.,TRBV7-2,CASSLATAYEQYF,TGTGCCAGCAGCTTAGCAACGGCCTACGAGCAGTACTTC
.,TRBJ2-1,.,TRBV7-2,CASSLGASRPSYNEQFF,TGTGCCAGCAGCTTAGGGGCAAGCAGGCCATCCTACAATGAGCAGTTCTTC